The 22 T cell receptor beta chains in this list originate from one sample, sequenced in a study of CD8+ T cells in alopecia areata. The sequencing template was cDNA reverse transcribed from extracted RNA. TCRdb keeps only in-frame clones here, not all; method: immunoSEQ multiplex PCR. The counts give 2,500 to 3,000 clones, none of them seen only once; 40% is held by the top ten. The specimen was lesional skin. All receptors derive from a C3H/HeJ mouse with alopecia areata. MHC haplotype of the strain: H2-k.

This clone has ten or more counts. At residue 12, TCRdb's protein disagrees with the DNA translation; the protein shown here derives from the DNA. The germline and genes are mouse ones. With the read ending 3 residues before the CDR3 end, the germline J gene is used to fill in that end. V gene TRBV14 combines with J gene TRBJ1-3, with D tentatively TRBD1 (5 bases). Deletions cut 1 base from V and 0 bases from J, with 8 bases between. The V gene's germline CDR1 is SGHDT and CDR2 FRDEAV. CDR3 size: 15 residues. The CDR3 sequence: CASSFRQNSGNTLYF. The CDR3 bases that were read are TGTGCCAGCAGTTTCCGACAGAATTCTGGAAATACG.

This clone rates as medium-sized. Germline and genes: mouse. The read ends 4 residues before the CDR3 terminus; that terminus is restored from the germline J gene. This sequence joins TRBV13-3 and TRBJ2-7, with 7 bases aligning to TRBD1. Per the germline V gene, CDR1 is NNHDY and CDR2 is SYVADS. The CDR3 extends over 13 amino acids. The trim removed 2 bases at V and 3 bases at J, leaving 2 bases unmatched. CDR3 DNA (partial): TGTGCCAGCAGTGAGAGACAGGGCTAT. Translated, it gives CASSERQGY. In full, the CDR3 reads CASSERQGYEQYF.

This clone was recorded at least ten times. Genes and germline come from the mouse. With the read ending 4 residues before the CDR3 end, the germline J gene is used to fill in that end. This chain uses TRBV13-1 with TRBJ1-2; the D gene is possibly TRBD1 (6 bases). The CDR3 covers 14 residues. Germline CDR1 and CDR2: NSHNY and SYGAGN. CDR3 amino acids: CASSDGLGGLDYTF. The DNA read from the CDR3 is TGTGCCAGCAGTGACGGACTGGGGGGGCTC.

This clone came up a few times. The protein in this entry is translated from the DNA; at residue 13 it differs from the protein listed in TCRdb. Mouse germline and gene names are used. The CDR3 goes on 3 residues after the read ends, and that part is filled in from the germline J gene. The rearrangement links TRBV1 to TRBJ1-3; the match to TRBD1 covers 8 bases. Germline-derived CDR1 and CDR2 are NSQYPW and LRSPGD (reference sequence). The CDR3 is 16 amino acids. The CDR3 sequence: CTCRAQGANSGNPLYF. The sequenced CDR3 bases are TGCACCTGCAGGGCCCAGGGGGCTAATTCTGGAAATCCG.

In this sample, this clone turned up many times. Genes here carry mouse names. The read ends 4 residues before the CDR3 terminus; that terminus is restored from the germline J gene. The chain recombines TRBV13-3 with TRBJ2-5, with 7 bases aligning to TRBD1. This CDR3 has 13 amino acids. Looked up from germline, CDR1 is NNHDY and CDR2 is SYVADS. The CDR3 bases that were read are TGTGCCAGCAGGCTCGCAGGGGGAGAC. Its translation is CASRLAGGD. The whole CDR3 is CASRLAGGDTQYF. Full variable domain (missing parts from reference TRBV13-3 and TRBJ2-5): EAAVTQSPRSKVAVTGGKVTLSCHQTNNHDYMYWYRQDTGHGLRLIHYSYVADSTEKGDIPDGYKASRPSQENFSLILELASLSQTAVYFCASRLAGGDTQYFGPGTRLLVL.

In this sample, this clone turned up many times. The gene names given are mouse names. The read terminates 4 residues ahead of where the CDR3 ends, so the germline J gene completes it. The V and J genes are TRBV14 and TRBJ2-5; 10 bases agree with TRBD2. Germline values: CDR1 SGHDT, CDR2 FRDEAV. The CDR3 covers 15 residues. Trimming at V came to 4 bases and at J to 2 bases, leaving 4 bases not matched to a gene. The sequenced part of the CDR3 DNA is TGTGCCAGCAGTCTGACTGGGGGGATCCAAGAC. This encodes CASSLTGGIQD. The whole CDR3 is CASSLTGGIQDTQYF.

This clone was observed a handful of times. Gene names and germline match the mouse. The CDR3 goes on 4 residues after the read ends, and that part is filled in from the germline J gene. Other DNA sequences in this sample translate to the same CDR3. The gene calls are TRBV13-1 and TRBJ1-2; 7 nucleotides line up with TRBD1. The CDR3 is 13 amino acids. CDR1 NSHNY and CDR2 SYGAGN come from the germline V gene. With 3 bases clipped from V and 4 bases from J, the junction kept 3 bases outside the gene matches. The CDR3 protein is CASSGTGSSDYTF. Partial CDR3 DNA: TGTGCCAGCAGTGGGACAGGTAGCTCC.

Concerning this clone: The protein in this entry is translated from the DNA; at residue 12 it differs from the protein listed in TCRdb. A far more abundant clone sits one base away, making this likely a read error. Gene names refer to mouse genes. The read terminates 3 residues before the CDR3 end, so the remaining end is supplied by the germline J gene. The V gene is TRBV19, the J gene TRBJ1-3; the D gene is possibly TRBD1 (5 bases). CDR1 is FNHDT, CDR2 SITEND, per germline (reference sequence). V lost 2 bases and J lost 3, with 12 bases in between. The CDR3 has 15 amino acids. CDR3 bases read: TGTGCCAGCAGTATCCTAGACAGATGTGGAAATACG. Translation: CASSILDRCGNT. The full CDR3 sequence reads CASSILDRCGNTLYF.

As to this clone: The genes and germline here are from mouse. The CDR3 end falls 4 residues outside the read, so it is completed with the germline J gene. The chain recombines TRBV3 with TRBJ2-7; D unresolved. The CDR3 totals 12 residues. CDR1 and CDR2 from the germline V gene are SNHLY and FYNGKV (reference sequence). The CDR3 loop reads CASSDRRYEQYF. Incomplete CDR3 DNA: TGTGCCAGCAGTGATCGCAGATAT. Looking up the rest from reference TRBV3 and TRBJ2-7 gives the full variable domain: GPKVLQIPSHQIIDMGQMVTLNCDPVSNHLYFYWYKQILGQQMEFLVNFYNGKVMEKSKLFKDQFSVERPDGSYFTLKIQPTALEDSAVYFCASSDRRYEQYFGPGTRLTVL.

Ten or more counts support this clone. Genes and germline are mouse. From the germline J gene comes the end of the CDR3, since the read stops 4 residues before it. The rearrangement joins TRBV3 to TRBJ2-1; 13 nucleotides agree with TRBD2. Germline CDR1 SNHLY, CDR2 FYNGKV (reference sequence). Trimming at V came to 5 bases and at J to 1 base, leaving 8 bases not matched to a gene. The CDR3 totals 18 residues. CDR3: CASSPFRDWGGNYAEQFF. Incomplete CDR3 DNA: TGTGCCAGCAGCCCATTCCGGGACTGGGGGGGGAACTATGCT. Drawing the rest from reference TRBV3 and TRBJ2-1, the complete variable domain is GPKVLQIPSHQIIDMGQMVTLNCDPVSNHLYFYWYKQILGQQMEFLVNFYNGKVMEKSKLFKDQFSVERPDGSYFTLKIQPTALEDSAVYFCASSPFRDWGGNYAEQFFGPGTRLTVL.

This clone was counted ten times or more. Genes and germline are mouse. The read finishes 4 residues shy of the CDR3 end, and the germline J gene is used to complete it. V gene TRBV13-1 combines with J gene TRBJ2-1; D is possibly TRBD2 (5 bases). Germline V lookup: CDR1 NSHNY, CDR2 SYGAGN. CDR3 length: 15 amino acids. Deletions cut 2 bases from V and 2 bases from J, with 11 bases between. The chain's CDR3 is CASSDPSGDYAEQFF. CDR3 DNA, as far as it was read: TGTGCCAGCAGTGACCCCAGTGGGGACTATGCT.

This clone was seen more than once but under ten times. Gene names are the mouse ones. The chain's CDR3 is CASSVLDRGDTEVFF. The part of the CDR3 DNA that was read is TGTGCCAGCAGTGTCTTGGACAGGGGAGACACA. The rearrangement joins TRBV14 to TRBJ1-1; 9 bases align to TRBD1. Read sequence stops 4 residues before the CDR3 end, and the germline J gene provides the missing end. Germline values: CDR1 SGHDT, CDR2 FRDEAV. Trimming took 4 bases from V and 3 from J; bases not matched to a gene: 7. The CDR3 spans 15 residues. The full variable domain, in which reference TRBV14 and TRBJ1-1 provide the parts outside the CDR3, is EAGVTQSPRYAVLQEGQAVSFWCDPISGHDTLYWYQQPRDQGPQLLVYFRDEAVIDNSQLPSDRFSAVRPKGTNSTLKIQSAKQGDTATYLCASSVLDRGDTEVFFGKGTRLTVV.

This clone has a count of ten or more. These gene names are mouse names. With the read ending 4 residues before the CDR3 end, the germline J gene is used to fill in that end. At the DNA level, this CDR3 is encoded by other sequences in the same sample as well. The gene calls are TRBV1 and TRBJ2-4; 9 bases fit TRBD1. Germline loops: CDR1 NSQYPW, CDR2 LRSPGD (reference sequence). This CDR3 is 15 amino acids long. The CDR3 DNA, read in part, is TGCACCTGCAGTGCAGGGGGACAGGGCAGAAAC. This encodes CTCSAGGQGRN. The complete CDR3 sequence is CTCSAGGQGRNTLYF.

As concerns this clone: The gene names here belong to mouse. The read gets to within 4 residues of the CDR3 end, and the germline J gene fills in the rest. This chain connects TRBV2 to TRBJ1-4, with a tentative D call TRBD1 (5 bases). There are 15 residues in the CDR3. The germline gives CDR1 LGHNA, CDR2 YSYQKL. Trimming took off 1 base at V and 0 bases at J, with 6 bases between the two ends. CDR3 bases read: TGTGCCAGCAGCCAAGGGACAATTTCCAACGAA. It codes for CASSQGTISNE. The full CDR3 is CASSQGTISNERLFF.

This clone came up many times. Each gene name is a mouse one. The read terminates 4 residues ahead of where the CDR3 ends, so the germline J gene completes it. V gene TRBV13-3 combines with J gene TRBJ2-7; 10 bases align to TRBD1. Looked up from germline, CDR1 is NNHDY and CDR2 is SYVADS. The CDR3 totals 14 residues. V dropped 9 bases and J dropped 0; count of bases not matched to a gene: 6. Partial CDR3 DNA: TGTGCCAAAGACAGGGGGCTTCTCTCCTAT. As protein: CAKDRGLLSY. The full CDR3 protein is CAKDRGLLSYEQYF.

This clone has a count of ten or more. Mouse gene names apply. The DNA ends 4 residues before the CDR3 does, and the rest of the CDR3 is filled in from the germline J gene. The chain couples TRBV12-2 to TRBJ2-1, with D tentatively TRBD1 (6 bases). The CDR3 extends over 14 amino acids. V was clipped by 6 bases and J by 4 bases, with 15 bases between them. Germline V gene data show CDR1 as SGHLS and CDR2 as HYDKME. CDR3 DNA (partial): TGTGCCAGCAGTATAGGGACAAGATATGCT. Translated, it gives CASSIGTRYA. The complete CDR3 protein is CASSIGTRYAEQFF. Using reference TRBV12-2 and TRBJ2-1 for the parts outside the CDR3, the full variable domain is NSGVVQSPRYIIKGKGERSILKCIPISGHLSVAWYQQTQGQELKFFIQHYDKMERDKGNLPSRFSVQQFDDYHSEMNMSALELEDSAVYFCASSIGTRYAEQFFGPGTRLTVL.

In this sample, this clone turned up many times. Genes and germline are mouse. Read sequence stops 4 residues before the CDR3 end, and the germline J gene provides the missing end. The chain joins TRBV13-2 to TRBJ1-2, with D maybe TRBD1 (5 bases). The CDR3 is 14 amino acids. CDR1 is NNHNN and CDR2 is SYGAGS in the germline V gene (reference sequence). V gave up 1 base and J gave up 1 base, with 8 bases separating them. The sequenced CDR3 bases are TGTGCCAGCGGTGATCCCCAGGGAAACTCC. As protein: CASGDPQGNS. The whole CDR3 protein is CASGDPQGNSDYTF.

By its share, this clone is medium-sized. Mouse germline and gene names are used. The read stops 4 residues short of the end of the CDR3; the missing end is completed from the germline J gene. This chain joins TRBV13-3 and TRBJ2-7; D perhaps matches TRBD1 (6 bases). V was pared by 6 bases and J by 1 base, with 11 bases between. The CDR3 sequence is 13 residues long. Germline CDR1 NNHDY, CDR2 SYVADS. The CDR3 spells CASTPGQSYEQYF. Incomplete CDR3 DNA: TGTGCCAGCACTCCGGGACAATCCTAT.

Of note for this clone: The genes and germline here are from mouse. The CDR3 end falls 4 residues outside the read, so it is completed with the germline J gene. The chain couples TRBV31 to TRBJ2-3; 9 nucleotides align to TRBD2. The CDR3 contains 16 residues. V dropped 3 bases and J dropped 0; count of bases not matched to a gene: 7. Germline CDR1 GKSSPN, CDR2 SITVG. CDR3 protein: CAWSPNWGASAETLYF. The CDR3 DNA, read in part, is TGTGCCTGGAGCCCCAACTGGGGGGCTAGTGCAGAA.

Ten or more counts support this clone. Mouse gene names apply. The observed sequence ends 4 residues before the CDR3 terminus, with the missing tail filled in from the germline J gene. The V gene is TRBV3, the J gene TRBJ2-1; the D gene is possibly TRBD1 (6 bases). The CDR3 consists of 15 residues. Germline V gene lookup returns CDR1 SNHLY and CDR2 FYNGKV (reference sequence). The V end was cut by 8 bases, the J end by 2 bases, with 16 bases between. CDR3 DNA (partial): TGTGCCAGCTCCCGTCCCAGGGGAGACTATGCT. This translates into CASSRPRGDYA. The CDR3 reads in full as CASSRPRGDYAEQFF.

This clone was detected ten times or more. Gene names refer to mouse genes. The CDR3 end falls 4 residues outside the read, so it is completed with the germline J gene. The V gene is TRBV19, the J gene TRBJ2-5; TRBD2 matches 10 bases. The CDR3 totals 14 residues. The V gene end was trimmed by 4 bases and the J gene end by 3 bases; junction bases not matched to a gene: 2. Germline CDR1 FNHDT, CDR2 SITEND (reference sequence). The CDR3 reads CASSRDWGQDTQYF. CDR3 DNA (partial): TGTGCCAGCAGTCGGGACTGGGGACAAGAC.

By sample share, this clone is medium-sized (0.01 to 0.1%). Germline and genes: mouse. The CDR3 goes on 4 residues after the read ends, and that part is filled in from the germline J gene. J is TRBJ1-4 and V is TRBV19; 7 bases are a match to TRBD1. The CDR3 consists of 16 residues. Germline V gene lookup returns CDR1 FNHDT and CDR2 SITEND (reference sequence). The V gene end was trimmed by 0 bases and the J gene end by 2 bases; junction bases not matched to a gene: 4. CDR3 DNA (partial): TGTGCCAGCAGTATAGTGGACAGGTCATCCAACGAA. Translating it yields CASSIVDRSSNE. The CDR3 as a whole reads CASSIVDRSSNERLFF.